The T cell receptor beta chain described here comes from a study of T cell responses to AZD1222 COVID-19 vaccine. Study observations and caveats: Per reports, nearly half of all spike-specific TCRs target regions that are unmutated in variants.

V lost 7 bases and J lost 1, with 5 bases in between. The CDR3 has 12 residues. Per the germline V gene, CDR1 is SNHLY and CDR2 is FYNNEI. The count of this clone is one. What it recognizes is unknown. Only in-frame clones appear in the TCRdb table, and some are missing; sequencing was by immunoSEQ multiplex PCR. This table has under 200,000 clones, just over 90% appearing once. The material was peripheral blood, obtained on day 0 of AZD1222 vaccination. The V gene is TRBV2, the J gene TRBJ1-5; D is uncertain. This sequence originates from an adult in good health. This chain's CDR3 is CASMGSNQPQHF. The CDR3 region has the DNA TGTGCCAGCATGGGGAGCAATCAGCCCCAGCATTTT.